This T cell receptor (beta chain) was profiled in a study of cytomegalovirus exposure and HLA in healthy donors. About the research overall: Early release data held tens of millions of unique TCRs from HLA-typed donors. The study, taken as a whole, reports: Later analysis identified a missense DCLRE1C variant that was linked to TCR beta V- and J-gene trimming. Indistinguishable V segments such as TRBV6-2 and TRBV6-3 were excluded.

The V and J ends lost 3 bases and 3 bases respectively, with 12 bases between them. There are 14 residues in the CDR3. Germline CDR1 reads SGHVS; CDR2 reads FQNEAQ. This clone has just a few counts. Its specificity is unknown. 60 Vbeta and 13 Jbeta primers were used in PCR. Assay: immunoSEQ multiplex PCR; the TCRdb copy retains only in-frame clones and omits some. Of 150,000 to 200,000 clones listed, nearly 80% are singletons. Sequencing input: PBMCs. The rearrangement uses TRBV7-8 and TRBJ2-7; TRBD2 is a possible D gene (5 bases). This receptor was identified in a woman under 40 in good health and CMV-seropositive. The CDR3 reads CASSFTGSDYEQYF. Here the CDR3 DNA reads TGTGCCAGCAGCTTTACCGGTAGCGACTACGAGCAGTACTTC.